This T cell receptor beta chain was profiled in a study of T cells in Graves' hyperthyroidism and ophthalmopathy. Source material for PBMCs was about 10 ml fresh peripheral blood. This clonotype was observed at least ten times. Its specificity is not known. This CDR3 contains 13 residues. The V gene's germline CDR1 is WNHNN and CDR2 SYGVQD (reference sequence). Trimming took 3 bases from V and 9 from J, leaving 12 bases between them. Template material for amplifying TCR beta CDR3 regions consisted of RNA transcripts. TCR CDR3 regions were first amplified by RT-PCR with HTBI primers. TCRdb ran MiXCR on the multiplex PCR reads and lists one entry per CDR3 protein. The sample includes roughly 110,000 distinct CDR3 sequences, about 15% of them seen just once. General study points: Stable hyperthyroidism and ophthalmopathy were separated using 13 V-J signatures.

This chain joins TRBV10-1 and TRBJ2-1; no reliable D call. Sequenced material: blood. The TCR originated in a woman aged 50 to 60 with Graves' hyperthyroidism. The CDR3 loop is CASSELLNGEQFF. The CDR3, as DNA: TGCGCCAGCAGTGAACTTCTGAATGGTGAGCAGTTCTTC.